These T cell receptor beta chains were read from a single sample in a study of cytomegalovirus exposure and HLA in healthy donors. The assay was immunoSEQ multiplex PCR, and TCRdb's table has in-frame clones only and misses some. The sample yields about 160,000 clones, just under 90% seen once. The material sequenced was PBMCs. All receptors come from a man aged 18-30 years in good health and CMV-seropositive. Both conserved end residues are part of each CDR3. Fields, in order: J gene, D gene, clone size, V gene, CDR3 DNA, CDR3 protein. The D gene is left open where the match is weak. Clone size appears in some rows only: once, few, many, or a class for an expanded clone.

j_call: TRBJ2-1
d_call: TRBD2
clone_size: once
v_call: TRBV11-2
cdr3_nt: TGTGCCAGCAGATTTCTAGCGGGAGCCCATGAGCAGTTCTTC
cdr3_aa: CASRFLAGAHEQFF

j_call: TRBJ1-5
d_call: TRBD1
clone_size: NA
v_call: TRBV18
cdr3_nt: TGTGCCAGCTCACCGACAGGGGCGACCTTTCAGCCCCAGCATTTT
cdr3_aa: CASSPTGATFQPQHF

j_call: TRBJ2-7
d_call: TRBD2
clone_size: NA
v_call: TRBV5-1
cdr3_nt: TGCGCCAGCAGCCTTGGGGAGGGCCTTCGCTACGAGCAGTACTTC
cdr3_aa: CASSLGEGLRYEQYF

j_call: TRBJ1-1
d_call: NA
clone_size: NA
v_call: TRBV6-1
cdr3_nt: TGTGCCAGCCGTACGCTGGGGGGGGAGACTGAAGCTTTCTTT
cdr3_aa: CASRTLGGETEAFF

j_call: TRBJ2-3
d_call: TRBD1
clone_size: NA
v_call: TRBV18
cdr3_nt: TGTGCCAGCTCATCCTGGGCGACAGGGGGCGCAGATACGCAGTATTTT
cdr3_aa: CASSSWATGGADTQYF

j_call: TRBJ2-1
d_call: TRBD2
clone_size: once
v_call: TRBV5-1
cdr3_nt: TGCGCCAGCAGCTTCGGCGGGAGCAGGGGCGGGGGGGAGCAGTTCTTC
cdr3_aa: CASSFGGSRGGGEQFF

j_call: TRBJ2-7
d_call: TRBD2
clone_size: NA
v_call: TRBV6-6
cdr3_nt: TGTGCCAGCAGTCACACTACAGCGGGAGGCTACTACGAGCAGTACTTC
cdr3_aa: CASSHTTAGGYYEQYF

j_call: TRBJ2-3
d_call: NA
clone_size: NA
v_call: TRBV6-5
cdr3_nt: TGTGCCACCGCCCGCGGCGGGAGCACAGATACGCAGTATTTT
cdr3_aa: CATARGGSTDTQYF

j_call: TRBJ2-1
d_call: TRBD2
clone_size: NA
v_call: TRBV27
cdr3_nt: TGTGCCAGCAGTCTGCGGGAGGGCCGGGGTGAGCAGTTCTTC
cdr3_aa: CASSLREGRGEQFF

j_call: TRBJ2-7
d_call: TRBD2
clone_size: NA
v_call: TRBV28
cdr3_nt: TGTGCCAGCAGTTTACCAGCGGGAGTCCCCTACGAGCAGTACTTC
cdr3_aa: CASSLPAGVPYEQYF

j_call: TRBJ2-5
d_call: TRBD2
clone_size: NA
v_call: TRBV6-4
cdr3_nt: TGTGCCAGCAGTGACGGCCTAGCGGGATCGGAGACCCAGTACTTC
cdr3_aa: CASSDGLAGSETQYF

j_call: TRBJ2-2
d_call: NA
clone_size: NA
v_call: TRBV5-1
cdr3_nt: TGCGCCAGCAGCTGGGTTGGGCAGGGGACCGGGGAGCTGTTTTTT
cdr3_aa: CASSWVGQGTGELFF

j_call: TRBJ2-7
d_call: NA
clone_size: NA
v_call: TRBV20-1
cdr3_nt: TGCAGTGCGGTGCCTACCTACGAGCAGTACTTC
cdr3_aa: CSAVPTYEQYF

j_call: TRBJ1-2
d_call: TRBD1
clone_size: NA
v_call: TRBV10-1
cdr3_nt: TGCGCCACCAATTGGGCGGACAGGGGGGACGGCTATGGCTACACCTTC
cdr3_aa: CATNWADRGDGYGYTF

j_call: TRBJ2-3
d_call: NA
clone_size: few
v_call: TRBV6-5
cdr3_nt: TGTGCCAGCAGTTACTTCGGACTTTCTTCAGATACGCAGTATTTT
cdr3_aa: CASSYFGLSSDTQYF

j_call: TRBJ1-1
d_call: NA
clone_size: NA
v_call: TRBV11-2
cdr3_nt: TGTGCCAGCAGCTTAGATCGCGGGGGGCCCACTGAAGCTTTCTTT
cdr3_aa: CASSLDRGGPTEAFF

j_call: TRBJ2-1
d_call: TRBD2
clone_size: NA
v_call: TRBV5-1
cdr3_nt: TGCGCCAGCAGCTCCGCGGGAGGTTACAATGAGCAGTTCTTC
cdr3_aa: CASSSAGGYNEQFF